This T cell receptor (beta chain) was identified during a study of cytomegalovirus exposure and HLA in healthy donors. About the study: The 120 validation repertoires and the roughly 700 first-cohort repertoires shared a platform, a later analysis reported.

Worth noting for this clone: Antigen unknown.

The repertoire was sequenced with immunoSEQ multiplex PCR; TCRdb's copy has only in-frame clones and lacks some. Of tens of thousands of clones listed, about 97% are singletons. Study-level findings and limits: Accounts indicate the classifier identified cytomegalovirus status with strong specificity and sensitivity. The study put some 150 TCR beta chains on its list as cytomegalovirus-associated.

Donors came from a validation cohort of over a hundred subjects, distinct from the first 666-subject cohort. The CDR3 is 15 residues long. The ends were cut back, 2 bases at V and 0 bases at J, with 11 bases in the middle. Germline CDR1 and CDR2: SGHNT and YYREEE (reference sequence). The TCR was taken from a woman aged 18-29 years in good health and CMV-seropositive. V usage is TRBV5-4 and J usage is TRBJ1-2; perhaps TRBD1 as D (6 bases). Sequenced sample: PBMCs. CDR3 nucleotides: TGTGCCAGCAGCTTCTACAGGGCGCCTAACTATGGCTACACCTTC. Its translation: CASSFYRAPNYGYTF.